The 24 T cell receptor beta chains listed next were all sequenced from one sample in a study of blood T cells in healthy people across ages. A J-beta primer mix and a sample-barcoded 5' primer were used in a second PCR of about 7 to 12 cycles. Via MiXCR, TCRdb re-called the 5' RACE reads, giving one row per CDR3 protein. The data contain just under 900,000 distinct CDR3 sequences, 29% of them singletons. Sequenced: blood. Receptor source: an elderly woman in good health.

This chain links TRBV6-5 with TRBJ2-2; the D is unclear. The V end was cut by 7 bases, the J end by 3 bases, with 9 bases between. The CDR3 loop spans 13 amino acids. The germline V gene has CDR1 MNHEY and CDR2 SVGAGI. The CDR3 region is CASNSVDTGELFF. The CDR3 DNA is TGTGCCAGCAACTCGGTGGACACCGGGGAGCTGTTTTTT.

Ten or more counts support this clonotype. The rearrangement joins TRBV7-2 to TRBJ2-5, with a tentative D call TRBD1 (6 bases). The V gene lost 1 base and the J gene lost 4 bases, with 7 bases spanning the gap. CDR3 size: 13 residues. Germline assignment: CDR1 SGHTA and CDR2 FQGNSA. DNA of the CDR3: TGTGCCAGCAGCTTAGGGACAGCAGAGACCCAGTACTTC. Translated: CASSLGTAETQYF.

The rearrangement links TRBV2 to TRBJ1-6; no reliable D call. Germline CDR1 is SNHLY and CDR2 is FYNNEI. This CDR3 is 15 amino acids long. Trimming pared 1 base from V and 6 bases from J, leaving 10 bases between. The CDR3 loop reads CASSEGGIRNSPLHF. CDR3 sequence (DNA): TGTGCCAGCAGTGAAGGAGGCATCCGTAATTCACCCCTCCACTTT.

V usage is TRBV10-3 and J usage is TRBJ1-1; possible D gene TRBD1, 5 bases. The CDR3 has 12 amino acids. Trimming took off 5 bases at V and 7 bases at J, with 11 bases between the two ends. Germline CDR1 reads ENHRY; CDR2 reads SYGVKD. CDR3 sequence (DNA): TGTGCCATCAGTAACGGGGCGATTGAAGCTTTCTTT. Its translation is CAISNGAIEAFF.

Concerning this clonotype: A much more abundant neighbour one base away suggests this may be a read error. V usage is TRBV11-2 and J usage is TRBJ2-5, with a tentative D call TRBD1 (5 bases). From germline, CDR1 is SGHAT and CDR2 FQNNGV. The CDR3 runs to 13 residues. Trimming left V 7 bases short and J 5 bases short, with 14 bases between. Here the CDR3 DNA reads TGTGCCAGCAACAGGTCGTACCTGGAGACCCAGTACTTC. Protein product: CASNRSYLETQYF.

This clonotype has a count of ten or more. This sequence joins TRBV10-3 and TRBJ1-4; D gene uncertain. Deletions cut 1 base from V and 5 bases from J, with 11 bases between. In germline, CDR1 is ENHRY, CDR2 SYGVKD. CDR3 length: 15 amino acids. Here the CDR3 DNA reads TGTGCCATCAGTGAGTACGGGGAACCCAATGAAAAACTGTTTTTT. It specifies CAISEYGEPNEKLFF.

The chain couples TRBV21-1 to TRBJ2-5. TRBV21-1 is a pseudogene. The CDR3 has 15 amino acids. For the CDR3, the DNA is TGTGCCAGCAGCAAAGTTCGGGTGTACCAAGAGACCCAGTACTTC. Amino acid sequence: CASSKVRVYQETQYF.

This clonotype has ten or more counts. V and J are TRBV12-3 or TRBV12-4 and TRBJ1-4; D remains ambiguous. Trimming took 6 bases from V and 13 from J, leaving 18 bases between them. There are 13 residues in the CDR3. This chain's CDR3 is CASSLQRAGGLFF. The DNA for the CDR3 is TGTGCCAGCAGCCTACAGCGGGCCGGTGGACTGTTTTTT.

The chain recombines TRBV18 with TRBJ2-3, with D maybe TRBD2 (5 bases). The length of the CDR3 is 14 residues. Trimming pared 1 base from V and 2 bases from J, leaving 7 bases between. Germline V gives CDR1 KGHSH, CDR2 LQKENI. As DNA, the CDR3 is TGTGCCAGCTCACCACTGAGGGCCACAGATACGCAGTATTTT. Translation gives CASSPLRATDTQYF.

This sequence joins TRBV5-1 and TRBJ2-3, with TRBD1 matching 7 bases. The CDR3 consists of 15 residues. The germline V gene has CDR1 SGHRS and CDR2 YFSETQ. J was trimmed by 0 bases and V by 4 bases; bases with no gene match: 5. The CDR3 region has the DNA TGCGCCAGCAGCCAACAGGGGTTTAGCACAGATACGCAGTATTTT. This sequence encodes CASSQQGFSTDTQYF.

This chain links TRBV14 with TRBJ2-4; 12 nucleotides align to TRBD2. CDR1 is SGHDN, CDR2 FVKESK, per germline. V trimming: 1 base; J trimming: 15 bases; junction bases outside the gene matches: 13. The CDR3 consists of 16 residues. For the CDR3, the DNA is TGTGCCAGCAGCCAAGGGAGGACTAGCGGGGACAAGACCCGGTACTTC. Its protein is CASSQGRTSGDKTRYF. Full variable domain (rest looked up from reference TRBV14 and TRBJ2-4): EAGVTQFPSHSVIEKGQTVTLRCDPISGHDNLYWYRRVMGKEIKFLLHFVKESKQDESGMPNNRFLAERTGGTYSTLKVQPAELEDSGVYFCASSQGRTSGDKTRYFGAGTRLSVL.

A note on this clonotype: At one end, the junction sequence differs from germline, possibly due to a read error. The chain combines TRBV7-2 with TRBJ2-4, with D possibly matching TRBD2 (5 bases). The J call is uncertain, as TRBJ2-7 better fits the DNA end. Germline loops: CDR1 SGHTA, CDR2 FQGNSA. The CDR3 consists of 17 residues. CDR3 loop: CASRLEDLAPLVYEQYF. The DNA of the CDR3 is TGTGCCAGCAGATTAGAGGACCTAGCCCCACTGGTGTACGAGCAGTACTTC.

This clonotype turned up a few times. The chain recombines TRBV18 with TRBJ2-3; D gene unclear. The CDR3 has 15 residues. Trimming removed 4 bases at V and 6 bases at J, with 17 bases between. Germline CDR1 and CDR2: KGHSH and LQKENI. CDR3 loop: CASSLTEGTTDTQYF. The CDR3, as DNA: TGTGCCAGCTCACTAACCGAAGGTACGACCGATACGCAGTATTTT.

The sample holds a few counts of this clonotype. The chain links TRBV6-5 to TRBJ1-6; D ambiguous. There are 15 residues in the CDR3. Trimming took off 2 bases at V and 9 bases at J, with 14 bases between the two ends. Per the germline V gene, CDR1 is MNHEY and CDR2 is SVGAGI. The CDR3 loop is CASSYEAGGGSPLHF. The CDR3 bases are TGTGCCAGCAGTTACGAGGCAGGCGGTGGTTCACCCCTCCACTTT.

This clonotype was found a few times. This chain connects TRBV7-6 to TRBJ1-6; 10 bases line up with TRBD1. V dropped 4 bases and J dropped 9; count of bases not matched to a gene: 9. The CDR3 consists of 16 residues. The V gene's germline CDR1 is SGHVS and CDR2 FNYEAQ. The CDR3 DNA is TGTGCCAGCAGCTCGGGGGGACAGGGGTACGGTTCACCCCTCCACTTT. Protein: CASSSGGQGYGSPLHF.

Details on this clonotype: Given a much more abundant clone one base away, this may be a read error. The chain has TRBV12-3 or TRBV12-4 and TRBJ1-2; TRBD1 might be the D (5 bases). The CDR3 has 14 residues. V dropped 3 bases and J dropped 7 bases, with 15 bases sitting between them. The CDR3 region has the DNA TGTGCCAGCAGTTTGGGGAGACAGATGGCTGGCTACACCTTC. Its translation: CASSLGRQMAGYTF.

This clonotype appeared many times. V gene TRBV5-5 combines with J gene TRBJ2-4; D is possibly TRBD2 (6 bases). Germline V gene data show CDR1 as SGHKS and CDR2 as YYEKEE (reference sequence). This CDR3 is built from 14 residues. V was trimmed by 5 bases and J by 7 bases, leaving 16 bases between them. The CDR3 coding sequence is TGTGCCAGCAGGTCTACGGGGGAGCTGAACATTCAGTACTTC. Encoded protein: CASRSTGELNIQYF.

V gene TRBV7-3 combines with J gene TRBJ2-1, with TRBD2 as a possible D gene (5 bases). V was shortened by 7 bases and J by 5 bases, with 15 bases between the two germline ends. CDR1 is SGHTA, CDR2 FQGTGA, per germline. The CDR3 consists of 14 residues. This CDR3 is CASNAGITDNEQFF. The CDR3 coding sequence is TGTGCCAGCAATGCCGGGATAACTGACAATGAGCAGTTCTTC.

At least ten counts were recorded for this clonotype. The rearrangement joins TRBV20-1 to TRBJ2-7; TRBD1 agrees at 10 bases. The germline gives CDR1 DFQATT, CDR2 SNEGSKA (reference sequence). This CDR3 has 13 amino acids. The V and J ends lost 6 bases and 5 bases, in that order; junction bases with no gene match: 7. CDR3 in amino acids: CSAQQTGGNEQYF. As DNA, the CDR3 is TGCAGTGCCCAGCAGACAGGGGGCAACGAGCAGTACTTC.

As to this clonotype: An end of the junction differs from the germline gene, which may be a read error. The rearrangement joins TRBV5-1 to TRBJ1-4; 9 bases agree with TRBD1. The CDR3 spans 14 residues. Per germline, CDR1 SGHRS and CDR2 YFSETQ. The CDR3 here is CTSSSGTGNEKRFF. Written as DNA, the CDR3 is TGCACCAGCAGCTCCGGGACAGGGAATGAAAAACGGTTTTTT. The full variable domain, rest sourced from reference TRBV5-1 and TRBJ1-4, is KAGVTQTPRYLIKTRGQQVTLSCSPISGHRSVSWYQQTPGQGLQFLFEYFSETQRNKGNFPGRFSGRQFSNSRSEMNVSTLELGDSALYLCTSSSGTGNEKRFFGSGTQLSVL.

This clonotype was seen at least ten times. J is TRBJ1-2 and V is TRBV6-5; 8 bases align to TRBD1. V dropped 6 bases and J dropped 7; count of bases not matched to a gene: 16. The CDR3 totals 16 residues. Looked up from germline, CDR1 is MNHEY and CDR2 is SVGAGI. Here the CDR3 reads CASRPTRTGKAAGYTF. CDR3 coding DNA: TGTGCCAGCAGACCTACCAGGACAGGGAAAGCGGCTGGCTACACCTTC.

This clonotype came up many times. The chain carries TRBV20-1 and TRBJ2-1; D gene uncertain. V gave up 0 bases and J gave up 6 bases, with 9 bases separating them. CDR1 is DFQATT, CDR2 SNEGSKA, per germline (reference sequence). The CDR3 consists of 13 residues. The CDR3 region has the DNA TGCAGTGCTAGAGATTTCCTGGGCAATGAGCAGTTCTTC. Protein product: CSARDFLGNEQFF.

As to this clonotype: Since the CDR3 does not end with the conserved phenylalanine or tryptophan, this likely comes from a read error. V usage is TRBV11-2 and J usage is TRBJ2-3; unclear D gene. CDR3 length equals 13 residues. The V gene lost 2 bases and the J gene lost 4 bases, with 7 bases spanning the gap. Germline lookup yields CDR1 SGHAT and CDR2 FQNNGV. The CDR3 sequence: CASSLSVSDTQYC. The CDR3 nucleotides are TGTGCCAGCAGCTTAAGCGTTTCAGATACGCAGTATTGT.

This clonotype was picked up a small number of times. The chain uses TRBV20-1 and TRBJ1-5; no clear D gene. This CDR3 contains 12 residues. The V gene's germline CDR1 is DFQATT and CDR2 SNEGSKA (reference sequence). V lost 3 bases, J lost 4 bases, and 7 bases lay in between. The DNA of the CDR3 is TGCAGTGCTAGTCAAGGGAATCAGCCCCAGCATTTT. This sequence encodes CSASQGNQPQHF.